This T cell receptor (beta chain) was identified in a study of OX40 agonist ivuxolimab in advanced cancers. About this clone itself: The antigen remains unidentified.

V gave up 6 bases and J gave up 4 bases; unmatched junction bases: 22. In germline, CDR1 is MDHEN, CDR2 SYDVKM. The CDR3 length is 19 residues. Clones were read by immunoSEQ multiplex PCR, and TCRdb kept only the in-frame ones, dropping some. The data hold approximately 50,000 clones, with roughly 79% observed a single time. Study results and caveats: In the 0.1 to 3.0 mg/kg range, CD4+ and CD8+ blood T cells had expanded clonally by week 6. Among patients with partial responses at 0.1-3.0 mg/kg, clonal expansion was among the lowest.

Drawing of blood for sampling happened at baseline, at cycle 4 day 1, and at cycle 7 day 1. Sequencing used CD4+ or CD8+ T cells sorted from blood, obtained in a trial of the OX40 agonist ivuxolimab. The chain uses TRBV28 and TRBJ1-1, with 8 positions matching TRBD1. The sequence was collected from an adult with an advanced solid tumor such as melanoma, head and neck, liver or kidney cancer. The DNA of the CDR3 is TGTGCCAGCAGACCAATACTATCTGCGCAGGGGGCCGGAGGCACTGAAGCTTTCTTT. It specifies CASRPILSAQGAGGTEAFF.